This T cell receptor beta chain came from a study of T-cell reconstitution after alpha-beta-depleted transplantation in children. This clonotype was recorded at least ten times. Preparing the TCRbeta library involved the use of unique molecular identifiers. MiXCR, applied by TCRdb to the PCR reads, yields one record per CDR3 protein. The sample shows around 370,000 distinct CDR3 sequences, 9% to 12% of them seen only once. The CDR3 has 14 residues. Germline assignment: CDR1 LGHNA and CDR2 YSLEER. Trimming shortened V by 0 bases and J by 5 bases, and 10 bases separated the two germline ends. Here the sequenced sample was PBMCs from the stem cell graft donor, taken from the stem cell graft. This sequence originates from a human donor who donated a stem cell graft to a child with acute lymphoblastic leukemia. V and J are TRBV4-3 and TRBJ1-1; D is unresolved. The CDR3 is CASSQDRRQTEAFF. As DNA, the CDR3 is TGCGCCAGCAGCCAAGATCGCCGACAAACTGAAGCTTTCTTT.